This TCR beta chain was profiled in a study of response to subunit inactivated influenza vaccine (dated by TCRdb to 2016 to 2019). Background for the entire study: Deep quantitative T cell receptor repertoire profiling was used in the study to track responses to a trivalent subunit inactivated influenza vaccine. Overall study results and their limits: It was suggested by the authors that each seasonal influenza vaccination may recruit only a limited number of new T cells.

The CDR3 covers 13 residues, taking in both the cysteine and the phenylalanine. Solely the CDR3 DNA is kept, with 39 bases framed from the first base. The CDR1 and CDR2 encoded by the germline V gene are SGHRS and YFSETQ. As for this clonotype: The antigen this receptor binds is unknown. This may be a read error, as it is one base from a much larger clone.

The meaning of the sample's time point label: approximately 45 days after influenza vaccine administration. The library was generated by RT-PCR. TCRdb shows the sequencer as Illumina HiSeq 2500. The raw public reads went through TCRdb reprocessing: fastp at Q25, MiXCR clone calling, in-frame beta chains kept. A single entry per CDR3 protein holds the most common genes and DNA from its merged rows. This sample gives under 200,000 distinct CDR3 sequences in total; approximately 11% of them show up just once. The biggest ten clones account for 12% of the sample. The sequence was obtained from a man aged 45-65 years who received an inactivated influenza vaccine. Donor details come from another sample of the same person, matched by shared clones. The chain is encoded by TRBV5-1 joined to TRBJ2-1; the D gene is perhaps TRBD1, on 6 matching bases. The specimen comprised non-naive T cells sorted from PBMCs, sampled more than 35 days after vaccination. The cell subset or site label of this sample denotes: memory T cell fraction. CDR3 sequence: CASSSDRNNEPFF. The nucleotide sequence is TGCGCCAGCAGCTCGGACAGAAACAATGAGCCGTTCTTC.